This T cell receptor (beta chain) derives from a study of blood T cell repertoires in COVID-19. Data came from immunoSEQ multiplex PCR; TCRdb stores just in-frame clones and leaves some out. The sample includes about 15,000 clones, roughly 85% of them seen just once. This CDR3 is built from 13 residues. Trimming pared 1 base from V and 5 bases from J, leaving 7 bases between. Germline V gene lookup returns CDR1 SGHAT and CDR2 FQDESV (reference sequence). The clonotype comes from an older man in a cohort sampled during active COVID-19. This chain uses TRBV11-1 with TRBJ2-3; a possible D gene is TRBD2 (5 bases). Sequences were obtained from peripheral blood. The CDR3 sequence: CASSLGLRDTQYF. DNA of the CDR3: TGTGCCAGCAGCTTAGGACTAAGAGATACGCAGTATTTT. The variable domain in full, completed from reference TRBV11-1 and TRBJ2-3, reads EAEVAQSPRYKITEKSQAVAFWCDPISGHATLYWYRQILGQGPELLVQFQDESVVDDSQLPKDRFSAERLKGVDSTLKIQPAELGDSAMYLCASSLGLRDTQYFGPGTRLTVL.